The clone carrying this T cell receptor (beta chain) was counted a few times. Its antigen is currently unknown. The entry originates in a study of T-cell reconstitution after alpha-beta-depleted transplantation in children. This CDR3 spans 15 amino acids. V was cut by 1 base and J by 3 bases, with 13 bases left in between. Per germline, CDR1 SEHNR and CDR2 FQNEAQ (reference sequence). Study outcomes and limitations: After transplant, high TCRbeta diversity at day 60 in some patients arose from surviving recipient T cells and thymic progenitors. T-cell counts and diversity were attributed mostly to newly produced T cells one year after transplant. Roughly two months post-transplant, alpha-beta T cells reportedly originated from several hundred graft clones that had expanded.

The authors prepared the TCRbeta library with unique molecular identifiers. Each CDR3 protein gets one entry after TCRdb re-called the PCR reads with MiXCR. The sample records about a million distinct CDR3 sequences, roughly 29% being singletons. The chain uses TRBV7-9 and TRBJ2-7, with D perhaps TRBD2 (5 bases). The TCR sequence derives from a boy younger than two who had a stem cell transplant for SCID, so the T cells may come from the graft donor. The sample here was PBMCs, mostly from graft donor cells, taken 360 days after TCRalphabeta/CD19-depleted stem cell transplant. The CDR3 DNA sequence: TGTGCCAGCAGCTTAGGAGCCGGGGTTAACTACGAGCAGTACTTC. This gives the protein CASSLGAGVNYEQYF. Based on the CDR3 plus reference TRBV7-9 and TRBJ2-7, the full variable domain is DTGVSQNPRHKITKRGQNVTFRCDPISEHNRLYWYRQTLGQGPEFLTYFQNEAQLEKSRLLSDRFSAERPKGSFSTLEIQRTEQGDSAMYLCASSLGAGVNYEQYFGPGTRLTVT.